These 9 T cell receptor beta chains originate from one sample sequenced in a study of sequential checkpoint blockade in melanoma. Treatment given: randomized to nivolumab then ipilimumab (arm A) or the reverse (arm B). The table came from immunoSEQ multiplex PCR; TCRdb's copy has only in-frame clones and leaves some out. The table shows under 9,000 clones, with roughly 60% occurring only once. The sequencing here drew on CD8+ T cells sorted from blood (inferred from file names), taken from a patient given nivolumab and ipilimumab in sequence. These receptors came from a human patient with melanoma. Some clones in this sample may be carry-over from other donors' samples.

V gene TRBV7-9 combines with J gene TRBJ1-2, with TRBD1 as a possible D gene (6 bases). The CDR3 contains 18 residues. The V and J ends lost 2 bases and 2 bases respectively, with 21 bases between them. Germline values: CDR1 SEHNR, CDR2 FQNEAQ (reference sequence). The CDR3 bases are TGTGCCAGCAGCTTATTCGGAAGGACAGTTTTTTCCAACTATGGCTACACCTTC. This codes for CASSLFGRTVFSNYGYTF.

The chain links TRBV5-1 to TRBJ2-5; D perhaps matches TRBD2 (5 bases). V was shortened by 1 base and J by 1 base, with 11 bases between the two germline ends. The germline gives CDR1 SGHRS, CDR2 YFSETQ. This CDR3 has 15 amino acids. CDR3 protein: CASSLNRDFQETQYF. CDR3 DNA sequence: TGCGCCAGCAGCTTGAATCGGGATTTCCAAGAGACCCAGTACTTC.

This clone has more than one count but fewer than ten. The chain has TRBV7-9 and TRBJ1-6; tentatively, D is TRBD1 (5 bases). Germline V gene sequence: CDR1 SEHNR, CDR2 FQNEAQ (reference sequence). V was trimmed by 3 bases and J by 14 bases, leaving 11 bases between them. The CDR3 runs to 12 residues. CDR3 sequence (DNA): TGTGCCAGCAGCTTCGGGTCGGGGGCCCTCCACTTT. This encodes CASSFGSGALHF.

By share, this clone counts as medium-sized (0.01 to 0.1%). The chain links TRBV28 to TRBJ1-5; TRBD1 matches at 7 bases. V dropped 2 bases and J dropped 2; count of bases not matched to a gene: 0. The CDR3 has 14 amino acids. Germline CDR1 is MDHEN and CDR2 is SYDVKM. In DNA, the CDR3 is TGTGCCAGCAGTTTAGGGACAGGCAATCAGCCCCAGCATTTT. Translating it yields CASSLGTGNQPQHF.

The chain joins TRBV7-6 to TRBJ2-3; tentative D call: TRBD2 (5 bases). CDR3 size: 15 residues. The germline CDR1 and CDR2 sequences are SGHVS and FNYEAQ. Deletions cut 3 bases from V and 1 base from J, with 11 bases between. CDR3 DNA sequence: TGTGCCAGCAGCTTCACTCAGAGGGGCACAGATACGCAGTATTTT. Translating gives CASSFTQRGTDTQYF.

This chain connects TRBV5-4 to TRBJ1-2, with unresolved D. Per germline, CDR1 SGHNT and CDR2 YYREEE (reference sequence). Trimming pared 4 bases from V and 7 bases from J, leaving 17 bases between. The CDR3 covers 14 residues. This chain's CDR3 is CASSQGLEGFGYTF. The CDR3 coding sequence is TGTGCCAGCAGCCAAGGGTTGGAGGGTTTTGGCTACACCTTC.

This clone is termed medium-sized. This sequence joins TRBV27 and TRBJ1-3; D gene ambiguous. The V gene lost 7 bases and the J gene lost 0 bases, with 10 bases spanning the gap. The CDR3 is made up of 14 amino acids. Germline assignment: CDR1 MNHEY and CDR2 SMNVEV (reference sequence). The chain's CDR3 is CASTTEGSGNTIYF. In DNA form, the CDR3 reads TGTGCCAGCACCACGGAGGGCTCTGGAAACACCATATATTTT.

The CDR3 spells CASSEEQGDDEQYF. In DNA form, the CDR3 reads TGTGCCAGCAGTGAAGAACAGGGTGACGACGAGCAGTACTTC. The rearrangement joins TRBV6-1 to TRBJ2-7; D is perhaps TRBD1 (6 bases). The V end lost 1 base, the J end lost 5 bases, and 12 bases lay between the germline ends. This CDR3 region has 14 residues. Germline V gene data show CDR1 as MNHNS and CDR2 as SASEGT.

The rearrangement uses TRBV27 and TRBJ1-4, with 7 nucleotides matching TRBD1. The V gene's germline CDR1 is MNHEY and CDR2 SMNVEV (reference sequence). After removal of 6 bases from V and 7 bases from J, the junction contained 8 bases not matched to a gene. There are 14 residues in the CDR3. This CDR3 reads CASSATGIGEKLFF. CDR3 sequence (DNA): TGTGCCAGCAGCGCGACAGGGATTGGTGAAAAACTGTTTTTT.